A single sample gave rise to the 30 T cell receptor beta chains below, sequenced in a study of blood T cells in healthy people across ages. Using a J-beta primer mix together with a sample-barcoded 5' primer, a second PCR was run for about 6 to 11 cycles. In TCRdb, the 5' RACE reads were re-called with MiXCR into one record per CDR3 protein. Among around 1,500,000 distinct CDR3 sequences listed, 42% were seen once. The sequencing sample was made of blood. Receptors originate from a woman aged 18-29 years in good health.

This clonotype was seen a handful of times. The DNA of the CDR3 is TGCAGTGCTAGAGCCCAGGGGGCTATAAACATTCAGTACTTC. Residues: CSARAQGAINIQYF. This chain uses TRBV20-1 with TRBJ2-4, with 8 bases lining up with TRBD1. This CDR3 has 14 residues. Unmatched junction bases numbered 5, after V lost 1 base and J lost 6 bases. Germline V CDR1 and CDR2: DFQATT, SNEGSKA (reference sequence).

This chain joins TRBV10-3 and TRBJ2-4, with 9 nucleotides matching TRBD2. The CDR3 is made up of 15 amino acids. The junction had 12 bases not matched to a gene; V was cut back by 0 bases and J by 15 bases. Per the germline V gene, CDR1 is ENHRY and CDR2 is SYGVKD. The CDR3 bases are TGTGCCATCAGTGAGTCTGCGGGGGGGCCATACGAGCGGTACTTC. As protein: CAISESAGGPYERYF.

As for this clonotype: A much larger clone is a single base away; this may be a read error. The chain recombines TRBV20-1 with TRBJ2-4; D is uncertain. TRBJ2-7 matches the DNA end more closely, so the J call is doubtful. The CDR3 contains 12 residues. Germline V CDR1 and CDR2: DFQATT, SNEGSKA (reference sequence). The CDR3 coding sequence is TGCAGTGCTAGAAGGGCATCCTACGAGCAGTACTTC. Translating it yields CSARRASYEQYF.

V is TRBV2 and J is TRBJ2-3; 8 bases align to TRBD1. CDR3 length: 13 amino acids. CDR1 is SNHLY, CDR2 FYNNEI, per germline. Trimming removed 6 bases from V and 5 bases from J; junction bases left unmatched: 4. CDR3 coding DNA: TGTGCCAGCAGAGCGACAGGGGTAGATACGCAGTATTTT. Protein: CASRATGVDTQYF.

The chain combines TRBV27 with TRBJ1-1; no clear D gene. This CDR3 contains 13 residues. CDR1 and CDR2 (germline): MNHEY, SMNVEV (reference sequence). Trimming shortened V by 5 bases and J by 1 base, and 8 bases separated the two germline ends. The DNA of the CDR3 is TGTGCCAGCAGTCGGTGGCGGAACACTGAAGCTTTCTTT. It codes for CASSRWRNTEAFF.

This clonotype was detected only a few times. This chain uses TRBV10-3 with TRBJ2-7, with D maybe TRBD2 (5 bases). Germline V CDR1 and CDR2: ENHRY, SYGVKD. Trimming took off 6 bases at V and 2 bases at J, with 11 bases between the two ends. This CDR3 spans 13 amino acids. CDR3 amino acids: CAIRAGDPYEQYF. In DNA form, the CDR3 reads TGTGCCATCAGGGCGGGCGACCCCTACGAGCAGTACTTC.

This clonotype was seen a few times. The rearrangement joins TRBV20-1 to TRBJ2-5; D tentatively reads TRBD1 or TRBD2 (5 bases each). V dropped 0 bases and J dropped 7 bases, with 24 bases sitting between them. Looked up from germline, CDR1 is DFQATT and CDR2 is SNEGSKA (reference sequence). This CDR3 is 17 amino acids long. The CDR3 DNA reads TGCAGTGCTAGAGATCAGGAGCTAGCTCATCCCCAGGGGACCCAGTACTTC. Its protein is CSARDQELAHPQGTQYF.

The V and J genes are TRBV12-3 or TRBV12-4 and TRBJ2-7; D not certain. The assigned J gene may be wrong: the sequence end matches TRBJ2-4 better. This CDR3 is built from 12 residues. This chain's CDR3 is CASSFTRNIQYF. CDR3 sequence (DNA): TGTGCCAGCAGTTTCACAAGGAACATTCAGTACTTC.

The sample holds many counts of this clonotype. The CDR3 DNA reads TGTGCCAGCAGTGGCCAGGGCGGGGAGACCCAGTACTTC. It is translated as CASSGQGGETQYF. The rearrangement uses TRBV6-1 and TRBJ2-5; D could derive from TRBD1 or TRBD2 (5 bases each). V was shortened by 4 bases and J by 5 bases, with 11 bases between the two germline ends. The germline CDR1 and CDR2 sequences are MNHNS and SASEGT. This CDR3 is built from 13 residues.

The chain joins TRBV6-6 to TRBJ2-2; 8 bases align to TRBD1. Losses at the gene ends were 5 bases for V and 6 bases for J; bases not matched to a gene: 11. In germline, CDR1 is MNHNY, CDR2 SVGAGI (reference sequence). CDR3 size: 16 residues. This chain's CDR3 is CASSPVETGASGELFF. The CDR3 bases are TGTGCCAGCAGTCCGGTCGAGACAGGGGCTTCCGGGGAGCTGTTTTTT.

This chain uses TRBV6-6 with TRBJ2-7, with 8 bases fitting TRBD2. V shed 2 bases and J 3 bases; nucleotides not matched to a gene: 9. CDR3 size: 16 residues. Germline lookup yields CDR1 MNHNY and CDR2 SVGAGI (reference sequence). CDR3 protein: CASSYGPSGPDYEQYF. CDR3 nucleotides: TGTGCCAGCAGTTACGGACCTAGCGGGCCGGACTACGAGCAGTACTTC.

In this sample, this clonotype turned up a few times. This chain joins TRBV7-9 and TRBJ1-4, with 10 bases identical to TRBD1. This CDR3 comprises 14 residues. V lost 1 base and J lost 11; bases outside the gene matches: 4. The germline V gene has CDR1 SEHNR and CDR2 FQNEAQ (reference sequence). The CDR3 loop is CASSLGQGAAKLFF. The CDR3 DNA reads TGTGCCAGCAGCTTAGGACAGGGGGCGGCGAAACTGTTTTTT.

The V and J genes are TRBV20-1 and TRBJ2-1, with 7 nucleotides matching TRBD2. CDR1 and CDR2 from the germline V gene are DFQATT and SNEGSKA (reference sequence). Losses at the gene ends were 0 bases for V and 3 bases for J; bases not matched to a gene: 5. CDR3 length: 15 amino acids. The CDR3 sequence is CSARDPAGFYNEQFF. The CDR3 DNA reads TGCAGTGCTAGAGACCCAGCGGGGTTCTACAATGAGCAGTTCTTC.

This clonotype appeared a few times. The chain is built from TRBV18 and TRBJ2-5; 7 bases line up with TRBD2. J was trimmed by 2 bases and V by 3 bases; bases with no gene match: 9. This CDR3 spans 16 amino acids. Germline V gene sequence: CDR1 KGHSH, CDR2 LQKENI. CDR3 nucleotides: TGTGCCAGCTCACCGCAAACAGGACTAGTACAAGAGACCCAGTACTTC. Amino acid sequence: CASSPQTGLVQETQYF.

The rearrangement links TRBV12-3 or TRBV12-4 to TRBJ2-1, with D tentatively TRBD1 (6 bases). Deletions cut 11 bases from V and 2 bases from J, with 13 bases between. This CDR3 contains 13 residues. The CDR3 DNA is TGTGCCTCTGAGGACAGACCCTACAATGAGCAGTTCTTC. It encodes CASEDRPYNEQFF.

The V call is TRBV29-1, the J call TRBJ1-1, with 7 bases aligning to TRBD1. V shed 4 bases and J 5 bases; nucleotides not matched to a gene: 4. The CDR3 consists of 12 residues. Germline V lookup: CDR1 SQVTM, CDR2 ANQGSEA. The CDR3 nucleotides are TGCAGCGTTGTCAGGGGGAGGACTGAAGCTTTCTTT. Its translation is CSVVRGRTEAFF. Based on the CDR3 plus reference TRBV29-1 and TRBJ1-1, the full variable domain is SAVISQKPSRDICQRGTSLTIQCQVDSQVTMMFWYRQQPGQSLTLIATANQGSEATYESGFVIDKFPISRPNLTFSTLTVSNMSPEDSSIYLCSVVRGRTEAFFGQGTRLTVV.

The gene calls are TRBV4-1 and TRBJ2-1, with 8 bases matching TRBD2. Germline V lookup: CDR1 MGHRA, CDR2 YSYEKL. V shed 2 bases, J shed 5 bases, and the junction held 5 bases outside the gene matches. The CDR3 is made up of 15 amino acids. The CDR3 here is CASSQQAGANNEQFF. The CDR3 DNA sequence: TGCGCCAGCAGCCAACAAGCGGGGGCCAACAATGAGCAGTTCTTC.

This clonotype was detected many times. This chain joins TRBV12-3 or TRBV12-4 and TRBJ1-2, with D perhaps TRBD1 (6 bases). The CDR3 has 13 amino acids. Deletions cut 6 bases from V and 6 bases from J, with 14 bases between. The CDR3 nucleotides are TGTGCCAGCAGCTTACAGGGTTTGGATGGCTACACCTTC. It translates to CASSLQGLDGYTF.

This clonotype has only a few counts. The CDR3 DNA sequence: TGCAGTGCTCCTCTTGGCGGCCGATCCTACAATGAGCAGTTCTTC. This gives the protein CSAPLGGRSYNEQFF. The genes are TRBV20-1 and TRBJ2-1; D gene ambiguous. The germline V gene has CDR1 DFQATT and CDR2 SNEGSKA (reference sequence). This CDR3 spans 15 amino acids. Trimming removed 5 bases from V and 1 base from J, with 15 bases in between.

The chain links TRBV28 to TRBJ2-2, with 7 bases identical to TRBD2. The CDR3 has 14 residues. Per the germline V gene, CDR1 is MDHEN and CDR2 is SYDVKM. J gave up 4 bases and V 10 bases, and 9 bases lay outside the gene matches. CDR3 amino acids: CAIESGTTTGELFF. For the CDR3, the DNA is TGTGCCATCGAATCCGGGACTACCACCGGGGAGCTGTTTTTT.

This chain connects TRBV19 to TRBJ1-5, with 7 nucleotides matching TRBD1. The CDR3 totals 19 residues. Germline V gives CDR1 LNHDA, CDR2 SQIVND (reference sequence). The V segment lost 4 bases and the J segment 0 bases; nucleotides outside the gene matches: 15. The CDR3 DNA sequence: TGTGCCAGTAGTACCAGAATACCGGGACAGACCTATAGCAATCAGCCCCAGCATTTT. The encoded protein is CASSTRIPGQTYSNQPQHF.

In regard to this clonotype: A much larger clonotype is one base distant, so this may be a read error. The chain joins TRBV5-1 to TRBJ2-5; tentative D call: TRBD2 (5 bases). The assigned J gene may be wrong: the sequence end matches TRBJ2-7 better. The CDR3 length is 13 residues. The V gene's germline CDR1 is SGHRS and CDR2 YFSETQ. Written as DNA, the CDR3 is TGCGCCAGCGGCTTGGACTCTACCACCGAGCAGTACTTC. It specifies CASGLDSTTEQYF.

This clonotype was recorded a few times. The gene calls are TRBV15 and TRBJ1-2; D uncertain. This CDR3 is 16 amino acids long. The germline CDR1 and CDR2 sequences are LNHNV and YYDKDF (reference sequence). The V gene lost 0 bases and the J gene lost 9 bases, with 20 bases spanning the gap. The CDR3 region is CATSRENLDGISRYTF. CDR3 DNA: TGTGCCACCAGCAGAGAAAATCTCGACGGAATCTCACGCTACACCTTC.

V and J are TRBV9 and TRBJ1-2, with D perhaps TRBD1 (6 bases). Trimming removed 4 bases at V and 8 bases at J, with 12 bases between. Germline values: CDR1 SGDLS, CDR2 YYNGEE. The CDR3 contains 12 residues. The CDR3 sequence is CASSNRERGYTF. In nucleotides, the CDR3 is TGTGCCAGCAGCAACAGGGAGAGGGGCTACACCTTC.

This chain uses TRBV20-1 with TRBJ2-5; the D call may be TRBD1 or TRBD2 (5 bases each). The CDR3 extends over 14 amino acids. V lost 5 bases and J lost 1, with 14 bases in between. In germline, CDR1 is DFQATT, CDR2 SNEGSKA (reference sequence). CDR3 in amino acids: CSASERGPQETQYF. The CDR3 nucleotides are TGCAGTGCTTCAGAACGGGGCCCCCAAGAGACCCAGTACTTC.

This clonotype has just one count. This CDR3 reads CASSLSPSETQFF. The CDR3 region has the DNA TGTGCCAGCAGTTTGTCCCCCTCGGAGACCCAGTTCTTC. The chain employs TRBV28 and TRBJ2-1, with unresolved D. The ends were cut back, 3 bases at V and 13 bases at J, with 16 bases in the middle. Germline V gives CDR1 MDHEN, CDR2 SYDVKM. The CDR3 is 13 residues long. Complete variable domain (other parts from reference TRBV28 and TRBJ2-1): DVKVTQSSRYLVKRTGEKVFLECVQDMDHENMFWYRQDPGLGLRLIYFSYDVKMKEKGDIPEGYSVSREKKERFSLILESASTNQTSMYLCASSLSPSETQFFGPGTRLTVL.

The CDR3 region is CASSQDPKRQGSSGNTIYF. CDR3 in DNA: TGCGCCAGCAGCCAAGACCCGAAAAGACAGGGATCATCTGGAAACACCATATATTTT. The chain recombines TRBV4-1 with TRBJ1-3, with 7 nucleotides matching TRBD1. The CDR3 length is 19 residues. Per germline, CDR1 MGHRA and CDR2 YSYEKL. Trimming removed 0 bases from V and 1 base from J; junction bases left unmatched: 12.

Ten or more counts support this clonotype. The chain recombines TRBV10-3 with TRBJ2-5; no clear D. The germline CDR1 and CDR2 sequences are ENHRY and SYGVKD. V dropped 4 bases and J dropped 5 bases, with 11 bases sitting between them. The CDR3 has 13 residues. The CDR3 nucleotides are TGTGCCATCAGTGTGTCGGGTGAGGAGACCCAGTACTTC. Amino acids: CAISVSGEETQYF.

The chain recombines TRBV4-1 with TRBJ2-7, with D possibly matching TRBD1 (6 bases). This CDR3 contains 14 residues. Germline CDR1 reads MGHRA; CDR2 reads YSYEKL. V shed 2 bases and J shed 2 bases, with 10 bases lying between them. The DNA for the CDR3 is TGCGCCAGCAGCCAAAGACAGGAAACCTACGAGCAGTACTTC. Translation: CASSQRQETYEQYF.

This clonotype came up once. CDR3 sequence: CAIRPGQGLSGANVLTF. CDR3 DNA: TGTGCCATCAGGCCGGGACAGGGGTTAAGTGGGGCCAACGTCCTGACTTTC. V usage is TRBV10-3 and J usage is TRBJ2-6, with TRBD1 matching 10 bases. The CDR3 has 17 amino acids. Germline V gene lookup returns CDR1 ENHRY and CDR2 SYGVKD. The junction had 8 bases not matched to a gene; V was cut back by 6 bases and J by 3 bases.